One and the same sample provided the 6 T cell receptor beta chains below, sequenced in a study of vaccination effects on CD4 cells after COVID-19. These receptors have no known antigen. Sequencing used immunoSEQ multiplex PCR; TCRdb keeps in-frame clones, though not all of them. This sample yields 20,000 to 25,000 clones, of which roughly 73% are seen a single time; 4.5% to 6.5% belongs to the top ten. Expansion with viral peptide pools was applied to antigen-specific CD4+ T cells by the ViraFEST assay prior to sequencing. Around day 10 of culture, CD4+ T cells were separated out. None of these healthy vaccinees had been infected with SARS-CoV-2 before vaccination. This specimen consisted of CD4+ T cells from PBMCs cultured with SARS-CoV-2 spike peptides, obtained before COVID-19 vaccination. Every receptor here comes from a human donor who received a COVID-19 vaccine.

The chain couples TRBV2 to TRBJ1-4; D remains unclear. The CDR3 is made up of 13 amino acids. Trimming shortened V by 6 bases and J by 8 bases, and 13 bases separated the two germline ends. Germline V gives CDR1 SNHLY, CDR2 FYNNEI. CDR3 bases: TGTGCCAGCAGAAAGGGAGGATACGAAAAACTGTTTTTT. Amino acids: CASRKGGYEKLFF.

The chain uses TRBV11-2 and TRBJ2-3, with 9 bases identical to TRBD2. Germline V gives CDR1 SGHAT, CDR2 FQNNGV. Trimming removed 4 bases from V and 2 bases from J; junction bases left unmatched: 7. The CDR3 sequence is 16 residues long. This chain's CDR3 is CASSSPGLAITDTQYF. CDR3 DNA sequence: TGTGCCAGCAGCTCTCCGGGACTAGCTATCACAGATACGCAGTATTTT. The complete variable domain, with remaining parts taken from reference TRBV11-2 and TRBJ2-3, reads EAGVAQSPRYKIIEKRQSVAFWCNPISGHATLYWYQQILGQGPKLLIQFQNNGVVDDSQLPKDRFSAERLKGVDSTLKIQPAKLEDSAVYLCASSSPGLAITDTQYFGPGTRLTVL.

In its sample, this clone was seen a few times. The J gene is TRBJ2-3, the V gene TRBV3-1 (or the pseudogene TRBV3-2), with D possibly called TRBD1 or TRBD2 (5 bases each). The CDR3 contains 13 residues. Trimming left V 1 base short and J 6 bases short, with 8 bases between. Germline CDR1 is LGHDT and CDR2 is YNNKEL (reference sequence). This chain's CDR3 is CASSQGGSDTQYF. The CDR3 nucleotides read TGTGCCAGCAGCCAAGGGGGGTCTGATACGCAGTATTTT.

J is TRBJ2-4 and V is TRBV7-2; D unresolved. The V end lost 6 bases, the J end lost 3 bases, and 9 bases lay between the germline ends. The CDR3 length is 13 residues. From germline, CDR1 is SGHTA and CDR2 FQGNSA. This CDR3 reads CASSHIDKNIQYF. DNA of the CDR3: TGTGCCAGCAGTCATATCGACAAAAACATTCAGTACTTC.

This clone was recorded a few times. V usage is TRBV5-5 and J usage is TRBJ2-7; 8 bases agree with TRBD1. The CDR3 covers 16 residues. CDR1 SGHKS and CDR2 YYEKEE come from the germline V gene (reference sequence). The V and J ends lost 7 bases and 1 base, in that order; junction bases with no gene match: 13. CDR3 amino acids: CASGGGGQGLSYEQYF. The CDR3 DNA is TGTGCCAGCGGCGGAGGAGGACAGGGCCTTTCCTACGAGCAGTACTTC.

This rearrangement joins TRBV6-1 to TRBJ2-7, with D possibly TRBD1 on 7 matching bases. In germline, CDR1 is MNHNS, CDR2 SASEGT. The CDR3 sequence is 13 residues long. The V end lost 4 bases, the J end lost 7 bases, and 14 bases lay between the germline ends. CDR3 sequence: CASSGGTAEEQYF. CDR3 coding DNA: TGTGCCAGCAGTGGCGGGACAGCGGAAGAGCAGTACTTC.